This T cell receptor beta chain derives from a study of T cells after yellow fever vaccination. Study conclusions and caveats: Once the booster was given, most primary-vaccination clones reappeared, at about 97% for CD4 and roughly 85% for CD8.

This clonotype was seen only a few times. The antigen is not known. There are 14 residues in the CDR3. From germline, CDR1 is DFQATT and CDR2 SNEGSKA (reference sequence). The V gene lost 5 bases and the J gene lost 5 bases, with 18 bases spanning the gap. TCRdb analysed the 5' RACE reads with MiXCR anew, one entry per CDR3 protein. This sample carries about 200,000 distinct CDR3 sequences, roughly 3.3% of them seen once, and the ten largest clones take 3.2%. The sample was CD4+ T cells sorted from PBMCs, taken 10 days after the yellow fever booster vaccination. This TCR was sampled from a young man who received the YFV17D yellow fever vaccine. The V call is TRBV20-1, the J call TRBJ2-5; D might be TRBD2 (6 bases). CDR3 region: CSASERAGVETQYF. The CDR3 region has the DNA TGCAGTGCTTCTGAGCGGGCTGGGGTGGAGACCCAGTACTTC.